This is a list of T cell receptor beta chains from one sample in a study of blood T cell repertoires in COVID-19. Only in-frame clones appear in the TCRdb table, and some are missing; sequencing was by immunoSEQ multiplex PCR. Of around 320,000 clones in the sample, roughly 86% were seen once. Sequenced: PBMCs or T cells enriched from blood (not recorded which). These receptors originate from a woman in her 50s who had been exposed to COVID-19. CDR3s leave out the opening cysteine and the closing phenylalanine or tryptophan. Clone size is shown for a subset of rows, as once, few, many or a class of expanded clone.

-,TRBV7-8,ASSKHGQGRFDEQY
-,TRBV7-9,ASSLVGTGSYEQY
-,TRBV7-9,ASRPRDNPNEKLF
-,TRBV5-5,ASSLVGGNTEAF
few,TRBV6-2/TRBV6-3,ASSYWASGGRTDTQY
-,TRBV10-1,ASSALLFLGTGCSYEQY
-,TRBV28,ASSPNAGGVSGNTIY
-,TRBV5-4,ASSPDRLGQGNGNTIY
-,TRBV6-5,ASSLGTSGNTDTQY
-,TRBV5-4,ASSPPRGDNTGELF
-,TRBV29-1,SVQRGGELF
-,TRBV19,ASSIGGGSSPLH
-,TRBV28,ASSLRKGGENYGYT
-,TRBV9,ASSATGGNSPLH
-,TRBV7-6,ASSFFGGLAYSEQY
-,TRBV7-2,ASSLDRGAYEQY
-,TRBV6-4,ASSEDSFSYNEQF
-,TRBV19,ASMGQGGFLMNTEAF
-,TRBV5-1,ASSLDHRDRETYNEQF
-,TRBV28,ASSLSRSGNYGYT
-,TRBV28,ASTSGTGDTQPQH
few,TRBV6-5,ASSAGPYNSPLH
-,TRBV23-1,ASSQSSRGLGELDNQPQH
-,TRBV3-1/TRBV3-2,ASSLGGVGTEAF
-,TRBV30,AWSVTGTGGSSYGYT
-,TRBV6-5,ASSYGAQETQY